These T cell receptor beta chains were read from a single sample in a study of response to subunit inactivated influenza vaccine. TCRdb reprocessed the RT-PCR reads via MiXCR and lists one record per CDR3 protein. Among hundreds of thousands of distinct CDR3 sequences listed, around 11% were seen once. A further study also used this sample, focusing on T cells expressing NK-cell markers.

Source: PBMCs from blood, taken on the day of vaccination. The source of these receptors is a man between 45 and 60 years old who received an inactivated influenza vaccine. CDR3s include the opening cysteine and the closing phenylalanine or tryptophan. Fields, in order: CDR3 protein, V gene, D gene, clone size, CDR3 length. D genes are given only for firm matches. Not every row has a clone size; where given, it reads once, few, many or a size class.

CASSFSRVMYNEQFF | TRBV12-3/TRBV12-4 | - | - | 15
CASSYLTGSYNEQFF | TRBV6-2/TRBV6-3 | TRBD1 | few | 15
CAWRLGQGKFF | TRBV30 | - | - | 11
CASRGTKSNNEQFF | TRBV23-1 | TRBD2 | - | 14
CATSEPGKGLAVQETQYF | TRBV24-1 | TRBD2 | - | 18
CAISPGTGAYEQYF | TRBV10-3 | TRBD1 | - | 14
CASSQLTGNYGYTF | TRBV4-1 | - | few | 14
CASSLITGRGEQYF | TRBV7-9 | - | - | 14
CAISEFAGNTGELFF | TRBV10-3 | - | - | 15
CASSIPNGAEAFF | TRBV6-5 | - | few | 13
CATSDSPSGEGSYEQYF | TRBV24-1 | - | - | 17
CSARGLAGGIYEQYF | TRBV20-1 | TRBD2 | - | 15
CSVGDPLRGVETQYF | TRBV29-1 | - | - | 15
CASSLGLSGSSSTDTQYF | TRBV12-3/TRBV12-4 | - | many | 18
CASSLAWAKKNEQFF | TRBV7-9 | - | - | 15
CASSPPGLSYNEQFF | TRBV7-3 | TRBD2 | few | 15
CASSFPRGFSGANVLTF | TRBV7-9 | - | - | 17
CASSLTRGVNEQFF | TRBV7-2 | TRBD2 | - | 14
CSARAGTGSSYEQYF | TRBV20-1 | TRBD1 | few | 15
CSVRLGETQYF | TRBV29-1 | - | - | 11
CASSSRGSGLTDTQYF | TRBV27 | - | few | 16
CASKTSGRETQYF | TRBV28 | - | - | 13
CASSLAGGGVVQYF | TRBV12-3/TRBV12-4 | - | - | 14
CASSQEFRTSGQETQYF | TRBV4-3 | TRBD2 | - | 17
CATQLLRTSTDTQYF | TRBV6-1 | - | - | 15
CSARDLLVRTGELFF | TRBV20-1 | - | few | 15
CASSPLSDLSYEQYF | TRBV12-3/TRBV12-4 | - | - | 15
CASSLYNIGGSSYNEQFF | TRBV7-6 | TRBD2 | - | 18
CAISRKENTEAFF | TRBV10-3 | - | many | 13
CASSLSWTSPLHF | TRBV5-8 | - | - | 13
CSARIETQYF | TRBV20-1 | - | - | 10
CSVTWGKDQPQHF | TRBV20-1 | - | - | 13
CASSLVRSGRETQYF | TRBV7-2 | - | few | 15
CASRPTSLYGYTF | TRBV12-3/TRBV12-4 | - | few | 13
CASSGPGQPILDYEQYF | TRBV7-8 | TRBD1 | many | 17
CASSLRPSSYNEQFF | TRBV12-3/TRBV12-4 | - | few | 15
CSASGGSTDEQFF | TRBV20-1 | TRBD2 | - | 13
CASSPGTGGQPQHF | TRBV4-2 | - | few | 14
CASSSTGTALSQPQHF | TRBV6-2/TRBV6-3 | TRBD1 | few | 16
CASSVGTGVVGNTIYF | TRBV5-1 | TRBD1 | - | 16
CASSPRRDNYGYTF | TRBV18 | - | - | 14
CAISESIFGGNYEQYF | TRBV10-3 | - | many | 16
CASSLISGNTIYF | TRBV7-2 | - | - | 13
CASSQTPTGLGETQYF | TRBV7-9 | - | - | 16
CASSLGGVQPQHF | TRBV11-2 | - | many | 13
CSASQTVSYEQYF | TRBV20-1 | - | few | 13
CASSPGSSGGPRAYEQYF | TRBV18 | TRBD2 | few | 18
CASSPKPSSGNTIYF | TRBV7-2 | - | few | 15
CASSLVGGWETQYF | TRBV7-2 | - | few | 14
CATSDALIPGLGTGELFF | TRBV24-1 | - | - | 18
CSARAVTGRNSPLHF | TRBV20-1 | TRBD1 | few | 15
CASSSAGFAEQYF | TRBV5-1 | - | few | 13
CASSSGGDRIPPQFF | TRBV28 | TRBD1 | many | 15
CASSKGGARNEKLFF | TRBV6-1 | - | - | 15
CASSFRAFRSYNEQFF | TRBV5-5 | - | few | 16
CASRGAGDYEQYF | TRBV6-1 | - | - | 13
CASTYRLQVDRETQYF | TRBV5-6 | - | - | 16
CASSYTSGGYSEQYF | TRBV6-5 | TRBD2 | once | 15
CASSLSPSSGVTGELFF | TRBV12-3/TRBV12-4 | TRBD2 | - | 17